This TCR beta chain was sequenced during a study of CD8 T cells in Susac syndrome (dated by TCRdb to between 2018 and 2021). For the study in its entirety: The study used repertoire sequencing to test whether antigen drove CD8+ T cell activation and differentiation in Susac syndrome. The clonality of the CD8+ T cell repertoire was compared across approximately twelve healthy donors, around 14 Susac syndrome patients and around 15 multiple sclerosis patients.

High-throughput TCR beta sequencing profiled peripheral blood CD8+ and CD4+ T cells from healthy donors, Susac syndrome patients and multiple sclerosis patients. Treatment-naive patients with stable or active relapsing-remitting disease fulfilling revised McDonald criteria were used as multiple sclerosis controls. Bulk CD8+ and CD4+ T cells were purified by magnetic negative isolation, whereas CD8+ TEMRA cells were enriched by FACS. Blood was drawn into EDTA tubes, processed within 24 hours, and PBMCs were isolated by density gradient centrifugation. PBMCs intended for TCR sequencing were frozen in liquid nitrogen and were later thawed in a 37 degrees C water bath. The sorted or isolated CD4+, CD8+ and CD8+ TEMRA cells had a purity of 90% or higher. RNA was extracted with the RNeasy kit and 0.5 to 1 ug was reverse transcribed using random hexamers. The immunoSEQ multiplex PCR assay, which covers 54 Vbeta and 13 Jbeta segments, was used to amplify TCR beta CDR3 regions. To correct PCR amplification bias, a synthetic template baseline was used for both primer optimization and computational correction. As for how the authors treated the data: Reads were annotated to V, D and J genes according to IMGT and were analyzed with immunoSEQ Analyzer, with only productive sequences retained. Clonality was calculated as one minus the Shannon entropy normalized by log2 of the number of productive unique sequences. For each patient and control, public and private clones were evaluated among the 100 most prevalent clones. Clones were defined as Susac-specific when absent from the healthy and MS cohorts, from about 970 published viral clones and from other ImmuneACCESS disease sequences. The raw public reads went through TCRdb reprocessing: fastp at Q25, MiXCR clone calling, in-frame beta chains kept. Identical CDR3 proteins give one entry, which carries the most common genes and DNA. The V and J calls were not made by the authors but by TCRdb's processing. This sample has 50,000 or so distinct CDR3 sequences in its table, and 85% to 95% of those were observed once. The ten most abundant clones make up roughly 0.5% of the sample.

Trimming removed 2 bases from V and 5 bases from J; the gene matches leave 6 bases unexplained. CDR1 and CDR2 were assigned from the germline V gene as SGHDN and FVKESK. From cysteine to phenylalanine, the CDR3 is 15 amino acids long. Just the 45-base CDR3 DNA is kept, in frame starting at base 1. Here is what the overall study found, with its caveats: The TCR sequencing and HLA analysis was acknowledged to have included a relatively small number of individuals.

Details on this clonotype: Its cognate antigen has yet to be identified. No much larger clonotype is one base removed from it; base qualities were not supplied.

This chain joins TRBV14 to TRBJ2-1; 7 bases in the junction line up with TRBD1. This TCR came from a human donor with multiple sclerosis. Sequenced sample: CD8+ T cells from PBMCs. The nucleotides are TGTGCCAGCAGCCAATACAGGACAGGCAACAATGAGCAGTTCTTC. Translated, it reads CASSQYRTGNNEQFF.